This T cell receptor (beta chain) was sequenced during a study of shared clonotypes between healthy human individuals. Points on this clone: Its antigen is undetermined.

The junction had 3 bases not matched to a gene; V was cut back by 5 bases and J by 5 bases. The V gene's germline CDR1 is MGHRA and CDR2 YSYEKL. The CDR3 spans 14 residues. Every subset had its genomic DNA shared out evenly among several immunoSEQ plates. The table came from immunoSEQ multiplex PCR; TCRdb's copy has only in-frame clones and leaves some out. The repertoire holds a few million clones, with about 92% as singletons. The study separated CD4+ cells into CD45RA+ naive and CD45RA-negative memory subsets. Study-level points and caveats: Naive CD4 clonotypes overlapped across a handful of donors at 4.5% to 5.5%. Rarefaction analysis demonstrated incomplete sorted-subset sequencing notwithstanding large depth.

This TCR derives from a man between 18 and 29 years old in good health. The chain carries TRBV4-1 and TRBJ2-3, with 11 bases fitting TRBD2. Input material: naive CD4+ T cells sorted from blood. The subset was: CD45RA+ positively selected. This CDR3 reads CASSAGLAGDTQYF. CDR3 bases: TGCGCCAGCAGCGCTGGACTAGCGGGAGATACGCAGTATTTT.